This T cell receptor beta chain was identified during a study of T cells in Graves' hyperthyroidism and ophthalmopathy. Whole-study findings and limits: By a 13 V-J model, ophthalmopathy was set apart from stable hyperthyroidism.

With duration under 3 months, ophthalmopathy was active: Clinical Activity Score at least 3, NOSPECS at least 4. Uncontrolled infection, other autoimmune disease, pregnancy or lactation disqualified patients from enrolment. Trimming removed 3 bases from V and 2 bases from J; junction bases left unmatched: 2. The CDR3 runs 14 residues. It was RNA transcripts that yielded the amplified TCR beta CDR3 regions. HTBI primers were employed in a first-round RT-PCR of the TCR CDR3. A single record per CDR3 protein comes from TCRdb applying MiXCR to the multiplex PCR reads. The sample consists of about 530,000 distinct CDR3 sequences, roughly 15% of them appearing once. Many counts were recorded for this clonotype. Antigen: not known.

This sequence was found in a woman aged 18-29 years with Graves' ophthalmopathy. The sample was blood. This chain connects TRBV12-3 or TRBV12-4 to TRBJ1-2, with TRBD1 matching over 8 bases. As DNA, the CDR3 is TGTGCCAGCAGTTTGACAGGGGTAAACTATGGCTACACCTTC. It specifies CASSLTGVNYGYTF.